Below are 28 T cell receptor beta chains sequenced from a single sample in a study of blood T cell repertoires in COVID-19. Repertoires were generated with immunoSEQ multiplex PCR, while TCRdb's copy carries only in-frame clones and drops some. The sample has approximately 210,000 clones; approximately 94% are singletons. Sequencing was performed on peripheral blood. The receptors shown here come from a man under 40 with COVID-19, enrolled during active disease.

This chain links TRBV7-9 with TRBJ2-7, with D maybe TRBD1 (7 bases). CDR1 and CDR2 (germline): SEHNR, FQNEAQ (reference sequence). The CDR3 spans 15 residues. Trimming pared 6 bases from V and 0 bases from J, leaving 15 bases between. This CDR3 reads CASSRRGQISYEQYF. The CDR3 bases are TGTGCCAGCAGTCGGAGGGGACAGATCTCCTACGAGCAGTACTTC.

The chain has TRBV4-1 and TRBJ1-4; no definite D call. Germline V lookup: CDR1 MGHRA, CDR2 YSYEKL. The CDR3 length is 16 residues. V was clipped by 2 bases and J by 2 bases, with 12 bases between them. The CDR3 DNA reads TGCGCCAGCAGCCAAAACGCTCCGGTTACTAATGAAAAACTGTTTTTT. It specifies CASSQNAPVTNEKLFF.

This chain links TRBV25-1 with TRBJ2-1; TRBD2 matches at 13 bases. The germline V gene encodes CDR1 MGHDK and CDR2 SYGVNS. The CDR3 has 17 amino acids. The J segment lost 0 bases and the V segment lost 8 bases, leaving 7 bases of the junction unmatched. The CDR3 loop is CASRGLAGKSSYNEQFF. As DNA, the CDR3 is TGTGCCAGCCGGGGACTAGCGGGGAAGAGCTCCTACAATGAGCAGTTCTTC.

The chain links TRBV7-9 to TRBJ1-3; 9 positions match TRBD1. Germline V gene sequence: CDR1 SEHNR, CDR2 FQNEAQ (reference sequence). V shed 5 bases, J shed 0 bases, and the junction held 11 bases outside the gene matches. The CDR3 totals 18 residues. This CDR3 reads CASSPKDRTGASGNTIYF. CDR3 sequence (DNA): TGTGCCAGCAGCCCGAAAGACCGGACAGGGGCCTCTGGAAACACCATATATTTT.

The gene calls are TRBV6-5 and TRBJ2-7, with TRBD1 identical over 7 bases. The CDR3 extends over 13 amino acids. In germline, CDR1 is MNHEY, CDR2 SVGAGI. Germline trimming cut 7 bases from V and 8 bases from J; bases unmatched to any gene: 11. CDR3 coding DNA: TGTGCCAGCAAGGGGACAGCACCTACGAAGCAGTACTTC. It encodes CASKGTAPTKQYF.

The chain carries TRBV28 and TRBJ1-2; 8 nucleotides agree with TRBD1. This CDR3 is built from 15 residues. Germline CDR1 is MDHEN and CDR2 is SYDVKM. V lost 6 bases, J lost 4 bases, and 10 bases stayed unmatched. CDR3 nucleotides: TGTGCCAGCAGCCCCGGACAGGGCACACCCTATGGCTACACCTTC. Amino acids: CASSPGQGTPYGYTF.

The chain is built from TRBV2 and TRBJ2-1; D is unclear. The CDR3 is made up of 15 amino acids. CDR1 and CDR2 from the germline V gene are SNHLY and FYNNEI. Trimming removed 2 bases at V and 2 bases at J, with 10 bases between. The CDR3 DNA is TGTGCCAGCAGTGAATGGCGAGCGACCTACAATGAGCAGTTCTTC. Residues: CASSEWRATYNEQFF.

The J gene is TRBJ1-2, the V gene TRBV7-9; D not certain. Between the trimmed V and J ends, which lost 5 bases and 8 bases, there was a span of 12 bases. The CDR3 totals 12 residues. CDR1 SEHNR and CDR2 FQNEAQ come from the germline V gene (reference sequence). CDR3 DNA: TGTGCCAGCAGCCTCGGGAGTCCCGGCTACACCTTC. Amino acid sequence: CASSLGSPGYTF.

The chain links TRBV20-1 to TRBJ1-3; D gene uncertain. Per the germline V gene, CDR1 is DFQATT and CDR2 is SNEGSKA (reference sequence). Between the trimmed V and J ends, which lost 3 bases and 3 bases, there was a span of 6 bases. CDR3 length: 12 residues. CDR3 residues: CSASGGGNTIYF. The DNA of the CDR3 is TGCAGTGCTAGTGGCGGTGGAAACACCATATATTTT.

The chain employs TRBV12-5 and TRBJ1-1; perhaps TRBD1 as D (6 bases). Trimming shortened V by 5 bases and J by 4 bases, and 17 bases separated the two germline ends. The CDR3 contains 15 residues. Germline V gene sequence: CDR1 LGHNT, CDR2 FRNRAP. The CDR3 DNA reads TGTGCTAGTGGTCTGACCCAGGGGACGGGCACTGAAGCTTTCTTT. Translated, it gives CASGLTQGTGTEAFF.

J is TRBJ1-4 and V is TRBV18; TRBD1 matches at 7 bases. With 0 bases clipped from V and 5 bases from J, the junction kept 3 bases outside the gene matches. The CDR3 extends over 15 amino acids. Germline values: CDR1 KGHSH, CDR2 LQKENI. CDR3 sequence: CASSPPGQRNEKLFF. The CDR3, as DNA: TGTGCCAGCTCACCACCGGGACAGAGGAATGAAAAACTGTTTTTT.

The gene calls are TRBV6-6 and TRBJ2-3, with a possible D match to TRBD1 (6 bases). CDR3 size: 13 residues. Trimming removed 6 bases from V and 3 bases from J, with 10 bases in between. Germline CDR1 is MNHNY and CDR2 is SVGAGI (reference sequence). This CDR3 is CASSQTGTDTQYF. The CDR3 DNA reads TGTGCCAGCAGCCAAACAGGGACAGATACGCAGTATTTT.

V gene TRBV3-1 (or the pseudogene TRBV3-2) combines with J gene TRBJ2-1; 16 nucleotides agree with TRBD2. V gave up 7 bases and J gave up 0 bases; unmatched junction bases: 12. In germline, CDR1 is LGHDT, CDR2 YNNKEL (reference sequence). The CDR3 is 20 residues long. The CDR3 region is CASTGSPGLAGGSSYNEQFF. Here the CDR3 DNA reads TGTGCCAGCACCGGATCTCCGGGACTAGCGGGGGGGAGCTCCTACAATGAGCAGTTCTTC.

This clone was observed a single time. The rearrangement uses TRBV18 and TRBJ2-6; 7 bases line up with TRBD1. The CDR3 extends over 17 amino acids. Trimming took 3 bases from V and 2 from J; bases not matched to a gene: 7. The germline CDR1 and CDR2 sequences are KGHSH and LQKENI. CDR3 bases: TGTGCCAGCTCACCTAGGGACAGAGTGGCTGGGGCCAACGTCCTGACTTTC. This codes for CASSPRDRVAGANVLTF.

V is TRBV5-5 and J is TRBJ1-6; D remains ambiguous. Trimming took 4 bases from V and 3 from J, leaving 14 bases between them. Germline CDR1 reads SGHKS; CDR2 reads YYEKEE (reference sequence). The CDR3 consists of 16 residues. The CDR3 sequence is CASSEEVPVYNSPLHF. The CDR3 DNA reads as TGTGCCAGCAGCGAAGAGGTACCCGTCTATAATTCACCCCTCCACTTT.

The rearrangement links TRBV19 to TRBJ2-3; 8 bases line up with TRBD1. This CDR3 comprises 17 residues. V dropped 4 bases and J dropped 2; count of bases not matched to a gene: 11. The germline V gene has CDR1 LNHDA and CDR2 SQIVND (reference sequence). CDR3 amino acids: CASSRSRDRRITDTQYF. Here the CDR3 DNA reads TGTGCCAGTAGTAGATCCCGGGACAGGAGGATCACAGATACGCAGTATTTT.

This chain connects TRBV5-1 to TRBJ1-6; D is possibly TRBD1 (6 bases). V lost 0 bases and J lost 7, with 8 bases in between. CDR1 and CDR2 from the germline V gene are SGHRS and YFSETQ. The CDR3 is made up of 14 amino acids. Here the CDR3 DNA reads TGCGCCAGCAGCTTGGACAGGGCCAATTCACCCCTCCACTTT. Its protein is CASSLDRANSPLHF.

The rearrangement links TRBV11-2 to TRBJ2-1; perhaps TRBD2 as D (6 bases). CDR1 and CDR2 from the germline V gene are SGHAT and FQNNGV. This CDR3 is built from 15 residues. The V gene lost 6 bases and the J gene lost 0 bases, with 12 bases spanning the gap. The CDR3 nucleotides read TGTGCCAGCAGGCTAGCGTGGAGCTCCTACAATGAGCAGTTCTTC. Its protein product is CASRLAWSSYNEQFF. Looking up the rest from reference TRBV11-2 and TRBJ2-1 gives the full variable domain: EAGVAQSPRYKIIEKRQSVAFWCNPISGHATLYWYQQILGQGPKLLIQFQNNGVVDDSQLPKDRFSAERLKGVDSTLKIQPAKLEDSAVYLCASRLAWSSYNEQFFGPGTRLTVL.

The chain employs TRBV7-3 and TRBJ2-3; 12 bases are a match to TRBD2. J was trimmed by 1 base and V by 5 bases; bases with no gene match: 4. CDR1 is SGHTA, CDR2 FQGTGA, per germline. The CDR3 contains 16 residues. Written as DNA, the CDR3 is TGTGCCAGCAGCACCAGACTAGCGGGGGGCACAGATACGCAGTATTTT. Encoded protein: CASSTRLAGGTDTQYF.

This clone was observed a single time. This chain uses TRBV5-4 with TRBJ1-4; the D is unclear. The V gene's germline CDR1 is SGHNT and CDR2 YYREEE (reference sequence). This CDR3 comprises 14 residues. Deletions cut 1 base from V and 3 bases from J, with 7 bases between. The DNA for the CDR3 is TGTGCCAGCAGCTTGCTTACAGCTAATGAAAAACTGTTTTTT. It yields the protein CASSLLTANEKLFF. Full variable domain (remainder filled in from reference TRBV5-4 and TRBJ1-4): ETGVTQSPTHLIKTRGQQVTLRCSSQSGHNTVSWYQQALGQGPQFIFQYYREEENGRGNFPPRFSGLQFPNYSSELNVNALELDDSALYLCASSLLTANEKLFFGSGTQLSVL.

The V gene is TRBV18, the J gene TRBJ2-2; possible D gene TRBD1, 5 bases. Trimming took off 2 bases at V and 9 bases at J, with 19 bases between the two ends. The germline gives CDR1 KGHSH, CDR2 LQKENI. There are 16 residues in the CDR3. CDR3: CASSPFYRRESRELFF. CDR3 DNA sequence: TGTGCCAGCTCACCATTCTATCGCAGGGAATCCCGGGAGCTGTTTTTT.

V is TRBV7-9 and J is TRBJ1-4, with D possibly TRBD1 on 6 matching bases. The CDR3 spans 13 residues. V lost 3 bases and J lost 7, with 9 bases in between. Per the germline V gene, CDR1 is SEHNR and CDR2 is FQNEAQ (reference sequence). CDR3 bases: TGTGCCAGCAGCTTGGGGGCTCGTGAAAAACTGTTTTTT. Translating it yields CASSLGAREKLFF.

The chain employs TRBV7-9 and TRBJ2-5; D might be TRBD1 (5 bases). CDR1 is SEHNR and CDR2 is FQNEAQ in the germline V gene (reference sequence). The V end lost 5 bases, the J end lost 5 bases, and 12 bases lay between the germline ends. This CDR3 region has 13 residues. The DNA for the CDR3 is TGTGCCAGCAGCGATGGGGCTAGGGAGACCCAGTACTTC. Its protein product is CASSDGARETQYF.

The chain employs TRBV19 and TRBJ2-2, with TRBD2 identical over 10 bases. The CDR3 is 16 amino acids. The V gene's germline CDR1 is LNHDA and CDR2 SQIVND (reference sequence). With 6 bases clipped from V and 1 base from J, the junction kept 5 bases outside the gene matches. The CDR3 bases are TGTGCCAGTAGGGACTCTAGCGGGGGGAACACCGGGGAGCTGTTTTTT. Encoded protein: CASRDSSGGNTGELFF.

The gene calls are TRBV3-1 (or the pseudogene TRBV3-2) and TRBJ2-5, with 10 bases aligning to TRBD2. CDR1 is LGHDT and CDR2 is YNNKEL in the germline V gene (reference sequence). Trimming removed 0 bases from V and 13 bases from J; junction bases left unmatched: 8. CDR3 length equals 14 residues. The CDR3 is CASSQDSQRGGAYF. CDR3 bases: TGTGCCAGCAGCCAAGACTCTCAGCGGGGGGGTGCGTACTTC.

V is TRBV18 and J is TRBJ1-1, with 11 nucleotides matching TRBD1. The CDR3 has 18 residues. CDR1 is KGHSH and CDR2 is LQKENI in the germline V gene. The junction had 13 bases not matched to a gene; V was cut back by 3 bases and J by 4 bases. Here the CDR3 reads CASSPLQVSGTGGTEAFF. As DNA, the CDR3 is TGTGCCAGCTCACCCCTTCAGGTGAGCGGGACAGGGGGCACTGAAGCTTTCTTT.

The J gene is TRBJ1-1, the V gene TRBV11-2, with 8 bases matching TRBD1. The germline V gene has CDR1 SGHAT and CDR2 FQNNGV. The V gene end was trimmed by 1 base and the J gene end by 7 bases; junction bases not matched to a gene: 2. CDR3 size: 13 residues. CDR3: CASSLAGGNEAFF. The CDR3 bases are TGTGCCAGCAGCTTAGCAGGGGGCAATGAAGCTTTCTTT.

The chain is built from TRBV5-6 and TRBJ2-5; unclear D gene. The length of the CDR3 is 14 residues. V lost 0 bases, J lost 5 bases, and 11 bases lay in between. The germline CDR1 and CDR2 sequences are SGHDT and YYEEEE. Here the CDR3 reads CASSLGSRWETQYF. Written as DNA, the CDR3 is TGTGCCAGCAGCTTGGGGTCGAGATGGGAGACCCAGTACTTC.